The entry below describes one T cell receptor beta chain. One junction end disagrees with the germline gene, perhaps due to a read error. Germline lookup yields CDR1 SSHAT and CDR2 FNYEAQ (reference sequence). The CDR3 sequence is 12 residues long. This entry belongs to a study of T cells in Graves' hyperthyroidism and ophthalmopathy. RNA transcripts served as the template for amplifying TCR beta CDR3 regions. The primer set for the first-round RT-PCR of the TCR CDR3 was HTBI. Using its own MiXCR run on the multiplex PCR reads, TCRdb lists one record per CDR3 protein. Among under 400,000 distinct CDR3 sequences listed, over 15% were seen once.

The sequence derives from a woman aged 45-65 years with Graves' hyperthyroidism. Sequencing input: blood. J is TRBJ2-1 and V is TRBV7-7; D remains unclear. Written as DNA, the CDR3 is TGTGCTAGCAGCTTCTGTGACAATGAGCAGTTCTTC. This translates into CASSFCDNEQFF.